A single sample is the source of the 22 T cell receptor beta chains below, sequenced in a study of response to subunit inactivated influenza vaccine. TCRdb processed the RT-PCR reads anew with MiXCR; each CDR3 protein has one entry. In the table there are roughly 760,000 distinct CDR3 sequences, 21% of which are singletons. The sequencing used PBMCs from blood, collected 5 days after vaccination. The receptors derive from a man between 50 and 59 years old who received an inactivated influenza vaccine.

This clonotype was counted only a few times. J is TRBJ2-7 and V is TRBV21-1; the table's D call of TRBD2 was not tested on the DNA. TRBV21-1 is deemed a pseudogene. CDR3 size: 15 residues. The CDR3 nucleotides read TGTGCCAGCAGCAAAGTACTGGGAGACCACTACGAGCAGTACTTC. It is translated as CASSKVLGDHYEQYF.

Only a few counts were recorded for this clonotype. The genes are TRBV6-2 or TRBV6-3 and TRBJ2-5; D remains unclear. Trimming took off 3 bases at V and 0 bases at J, with 8 bases between the two ends. The CDR3 runs to 14 residues. Germline V gives CDR1 MNHEY, CDR2 SVGEGT. The CDR3 DNA reads as TGTGCCAGCAGTTATCGCCTCAACCAAGAGACCCAGTACTTC. Encoded protein: CASSYRLNQETQYF.

In this sample, this clonotype turned up a few times. The chain employs TRBV11-2 and TRBJ2-1; no clear D. This CDR3 region has 15 residues. Germline V gives CDR1 SGHAT, CDR2 FQNNGV. V lost 2 bases and J 2 bases, leaving 10 bases between the germline ends. The CDR3 region is CASSLRSDPYNEQFF. The CDR3 DNA reads TGTGCCAGCAGCTTACGGTCTGACCCCTACAATGAGCAGTTCTTC. The full variable domain, rest sourced from reference TRBV11-2 and TRBJ2-1, is EAGVAQSPRYKIIEKRQSVAFWCNPISGHATLYWYQQILGQGPKLLIQFQNNGVVDDSQLPKDRFSAERLKGVDSTLKIQPAKLEDSAVYLCASSLRSDPYNEQFFGPGTRLTVL.

This clonotype was found a few times. The chain recombines TRBV12-3 or TRBV12-4 with TRBJ2-7; D is uncertain. Trimming removed 6 bases from V and 5 bases from J, with 11 bases in between. The length of the CDR3 is 12 residues. The CDR3 here is CASSSVVHEQYF. DNA of the CDR3: TGTGCCAGCAGCTCTGTTGTCCACGAGCAGTACTTC.

The chain couples TRBV2 to TRBJ2-3, with 8 bases aligning to TRBD2. CDR1 is SNHLY, CDR2 FYNNEI, per germline. Losses at the gene ends were 3 bases for V and 7 bases for J; bases not matched to a gene: 6. The CDR3 has 14 residues. Here the CDR3 DNA reads TGTGCCAGCAGTGACAGTAGCGGGATGTATACGCAGTATTTT. Translated, it gives CASSDSSGMYTQYF.

This sequence joins TRBV28 and TRBJ1-1, with D maybe TRBD1 (5 bases). The CDR3 contains 12 residues. Trimming shortened V by 3 bases and J by 7 bases, and 9 bases separated the two germline ends. Looked up from germline, CDR1 is MDHEN and CDR2 is SYDVKM. In DNA form, the CDR3 reads TGTGCCAGCAGTTTGCGGGGACGTGAAGCTTTCTTT. Its protein product is CASSLRGREAFF.

This clonotype was detected only a few times. CDR3 DNA: TGTGCCAGCACCCATTTTACTAGCGGTCAAGAGACCCAGTACTTC. It specifies CASTHFTSGQETQYF. The chain links TRBV7-9 to TRBJ2-5; 8 bases are a match to TRBD2. The ends lost 7 bases at V and 2 bases at J; junction bases unmatched: 9. The germline V gene encodes CDR1 SEHNR and CDR2 FQNEAQ (reference sequence). CDR3 size: 15 residues. Full variable domain (missing parts from reference TRBV7-9 and TRBJ2-5): DTGVSQNPRHKITKRGQNVTFRCDPISEHNRLYWYRQTLGQGPEFLTYFQNEAQLEKSRLLSDRFSAERPKGSFSTLEIQRTEQGDSAMYLCASTHFTSGQETQYFGPGTRLLVL.

A note on this clonotype: A much more abundant neighbour one base away suggests this may be a read error. The genes are TRBV28 and TRBJ2-7; D may be TRBD1 or TRBD2 (5 bases each). V was cut by 6 bases and J by 2 bases, with 20 bases left in between. The CDR3 is 16 amino acids. Germline-derived CDR1 and CDR2 are MDHEN and SYDVKM. In DNA, the CDR3 is TGTGCCAGCAGACTAGATGGGGGTTCGGGCCCCTACGAGCAGTACTTC. It is translated as CASRLDGGSGPYEQYF. The full variable domain, rest sourced from reference TRBV28 and TRBJ2-7, is DVKVTQSSRYLVKRTGEKVFLECVQDMDHENMFWYRQDPGLGLRLIYFSYDVKMKEKGDIPEGYSVSREKKERFSLILESASTNQTSMYLCASRLDGGSGPYEQYFGPGTRLTVT.

In this sample, this clonotype turned up a few times. V and J are TRBV25-1 and TRBJ2-1, with 8 positions matching TRBD1. Trimming at V came to 2 bases and at J to 10 bases, leaving 4 bases not matched to a gene. The length of the CDR3 is 13 residues. Germline V gene data show CDR1 as MGHDK and CDR2 as SYGVNS. DNA of the CDR3: TGTGCCAGCAGTGAAATCGCAGGGGGCGAGCAGTTCTTC. It translates to CASSEIAGGEQFF.

This chain joins TRBV5-1 and TRBJ2-7, with unresolved D. The CDR3 is made up of 14 amino acids. Germline V gene data show CDR1 as SGHRS and CDR2 as YFSETQ. V dropped 0 bases and J dropped 6 bases, with 13 bases sitting between them. CDR3 loop: CASSLELESSEQYF. The CDR3 DNA reads as TGCGCCAGCAGCTTGGAACTCGAATCTTCCGAGCAGTACTTC. The full variable domain, in which reference TRBV5-1 and TRBJ2-7 provide the parts outside the CDR3, is KAGVTQTPRYLIKTRGQQVTLSCSPISGHRSVSWYQQTPGQGLQFLFEYFSETQRNKGNFPGRFSGRQFSNSRSEMNVSTLELGDSALYLCASSLELESSEQYFGPGTRLTVT.

Only a few counts were recorded for this clonotype. The rearrangement joins TRBV29-1 to TRBJ2-7, with 8 bases matching TRBD1. This CDR3 comprises 14 residues. Germline CDR1 and CDR2: SQVTM and ANQGSEA. J lost 2 bases, V lost 6 bases, and 9 bases had no gene match. CDR3 sequence: CSVRRDRTPYEQYF. The CDR3, as DNA: TGCAGCGTCCGCCGGGACAGGACGCCCTACGAGCAGTACTTC.

The CDR3 region has the DNA TGTGCCAGCAGCGTTTTGGGGAGCTCCTACGAGCAGTACTTC. Amino acid sequence: CASSVLGSSYEQYF. The genes are TRBV9 and TRBJ2-7; a possible D gene is TRBD2 (5 bases). Germline V gene lookup returns CDR1 SGDLS and CDR2 YYNGEE. CDR3 length: 14 amino acids. The V end was cut by 2 bases, the J end by 0 bases, with 9 bases between.

This clonotype has only a few counts. This chain uses TRBV11-2 with TRBJ2-7; D ambiguous. The CDR3 sequence is 14 residues long. In germline, CDR1 is SGHAT, CDR2 FQNNGV. Trimming pared 0 bases from V and 3 bases from J, leaving 9 bases between. CDR3 loop: CASSLETDYYEQYF. CDR3 in DNA: TGTGCCAGCAGCTTAGAAACAGATTACTACGAGCAGTACTTC.

In the case of this clonotype: The junction departs from germline at one end; a sequencing error may be responsible. The DNA of the CDR3 is TGTGCCACCAGCAGAGATATTGTTAGCGGGGGGAGCTTC. This gives the protein CATSRDIVSGGSF. The rearrangement links TRBV15 to TRBJ2-1; 10 bases map to TRBD2. The CDR3 totals 13 residues. CDR1 is LNHNV and CDR2 is YYDKDF in the germline V gene (reference sequence).

A few counts support this clonotype. The CDR3 here is CASSYLPGQGPARSSYNEQFF. The CDR3 coding sequence is TGTGCCAGCAGTTACCTACCGGGACAGGGGCCGGCGAGAAGCTCCTACAATGAGCAGTTCTTC. V gene TRBV6-2 or TRBV6-3 combines with J gene TRBJ2-1; 10 positions match TRBD1. The germline V gene has CDR1 MNHEY and CDR2 SVGEGT. Trimming removed 2 bases from V and 0 bases from J; junction bases left unmatched: 16. CDR3 length: 21 residues.

This clonotype occurred a few times. Written as DNA, the CDR3 is TGTGCCAGCAGCCAAGATAAGGGGACAGTGAACACCGGGGAGCTGTTTTTT. Translation gives CASSQDKGTVNTGELFF. This sequence joins TRBV4-2 and TRBJ2-2; 7 bases are a match to TRBD1. After removal of 0 bases from V and 1 base from J, the junction contained 5 bases not matched to a gene. The CDR3 spans 17 residues. Per the germline V gene, CDR1 is LGHNA and CDR2 is YNFKEQ.

This clonotype was seen more than once but under ten times. This chain connects TRBV24-1 to TRBJ2-5; tentative D call: TRBD1 (6 bases). Trimming took 4 bases from V and 1 from J, leaving 18 bases between them. Germline-derived CDR1 and CDR2 are KGHDR and SFDVKD. The CDR3 is 17 residues long. The CDR3, as DNA: TGTGCCACCAGTGACCCGGGCCCAACAGGGTCCCAAGAGACCCAGTACTTC. The encoded protein is CATSDPGPTGSQETQYF.

The rearrangement joins TRBV5-4 to TRBJ2-5, with 10 bases lining up with TRBD2. Trimming removed 4 bases from V and 1 base from J; junction bases left unmatched: 7. Germline V gene data show CDR1 as SGHNT and CDR2 as YYREEE (reference sequence). There are 16 residues in the CDR3. CDR3 region: CASSRQTSGPQETQYF. CDR3 coding DNA: TGTGCCAGCAGCCGACAGACTAGCGGGCCCCAAGAGACCCAGTACTTC. The complete variable domain, with remaining parts taken from reference TRBV5-4 and TRBJ2-5, reads ETGVTQSPTHLIKTRGQQVTLRCSSQSGHNTVSWYQQALGQGPQFIFQYYREEENGRGNFPPRFSGLQFPNYSSELNVNALELDDSALYLCASSRQTSGPQETQYFGPGTRLLVL.

J is TRBJ2-7 and V is TRBV28; possible D gene TRBD1, 5 bases. The CDR3 consists of 15 residues. The germline V gene has CDR1 MDHEN and CDR2 SYDVKM. V was pared by 3 bases and J by 1 base, with 13 bases between. The CDR3 sequence is CASSFELGLSYEQYF. The DNA for the CDR3 is TGTGCCAGCAGTTTTGAACTGGGGCTTTCCTACGAGCAGTACTTC.

This clonotype was observed a few times. The rearrangement links TRBV6-6 to TRBJ2-7, with 7 bases that match TRBD1. J lost 5 bases, V lost 6 bases, and 4 bases had no gene match. CDR3 length equals 12 residues. Germline CDR1 reads MNHNY; CDR2 reads SVGAGI (reference sequence). CDR3 region: CASRGGPNEQYF. The CDR3 DNA reads as TGTGCCAGCAGAGGGGGCCCTAACGAGCAGTACTTC.

The chain recombines TRBV21-1 with TRBJ2-7; TRBD2, the D gene given by the table, was not confirmed from the DNA. TRBV21-1 is designated a pseudogene. This CDR3 has 16 amino acids. CDR3 sequence (DNA): TGTGCCAGCAGCAAAGAAGAGCGGGGGGCCTCCTACGAGCAGTACTTC. Translation gives CASSKEERGASYEQYF.

The rearrangement joins TRBV20-1 to TRBJ2-7, with D perhaps matching TRBD1 (6 bases). This CDR3 spans 15 amino acids. The germline CDR1 and CDR2 sequences are DFQATT and SNEGSKA (reference sequence). V was shortened by 1 base and J by 0 bases, with 13 bases between the two germline ends. The CDR3 spells CSARALDRFSYEQYF. The CDR3 coding sequence is TGCAGTGCTAGAGCATTGGACAGATTCTCCTACGAGCAGTACTTC.